These 17 T cell receptor beta chains were sequenced from one sample in a study of blood T cell repertoires in COVID-19. Clones were read by immunoSEQ multiplex PCR, and TCRdb kept only the in-frame ones, dropping some. Among 250,000 to 350,000 clones, about 87% were seen once, and the ten largest hold 5.3%. The sample was PBMCs or T cells enriched from blood (not recorded which). These receptors were collected from a woman in her twenties or thirties who had recovered from COVID-19.

The V and J genes are TRBV7-2 and TRBJ2-2; 12 bases match TRBD2. CDR3 length: 15 residues. Germline CDR1 reads SGHTA; CDR2 reads FQGNSA. Losses at the gene ends were 3 bases for V and 6 bases for J; bases not matched to a gene: 2. CDR3 sequence: CASSLLAGGAGELFF. The CDR3 DNA sequence: TGTGCCAGCAGCTTGCTAGCGGGGGGGGCCGGGGAGCTGTTTTTT.

The chain recombines TRBV3-1 (or the pseudogene TRBV3-2) with TRBJ2-7, with TRBD1 matching over 8 bases. The length of the CDR3 is 16 residues. The V and J ends lost 0 bases and 5 bases, in that order; junction bases with no gene match: 9. Germline V lookup: CDR1 LGHDT, CDR2 YNNKEL (reference sequence). CDR3 protein: CASSQDQTGELDEQYF. CDR3 nucleotide sequence: TGTGCCAGCAGCCAAGATCAGACAGGGGAACTCGACGAGCAGTACTTC.

The chain recombines TRBV19 with TRBJ2-3, with D possibly being TRBD2 (5 bases). Per germline, CDR1 LNHDA and CDR2 SQIVND (reference sequence). V lost 1 base and J 11 bases, leaving 19 bases between the germline ends. CDR3 size: 15 residues. CDR3 nucleotides: TGTGCCAGTAGTATAGGGTGGCTAGCTGCCGCGTGGCAGTATTTT. Translated: CASSIGWLAAAWQYF.

The gene calls are TRBV6-5 and TRBJ1-1, with a tentative D call TRBD1 (6 bases). The CDR3 covers 14 residues. The germline V gene encodes CDR1 MNHEY and CDR2 SVGAGI. Trimming cost V 4 bases and J 3 bases, with 12 bases left between them. The CDR3 bases are TGTGCCAGCAGTTTTTGGGGGCGAGACACTGAAGCTTTCTTT. Protein product: CASSFWGRDTEAFF.

The chain employs TRBV10-3 and TRBJ2-5, with unresolved D. There are 14 residues in the CDR3. The V and J ends lost 2 bases and 2 bases respectively, with 9 bases between them. Per germline, CDR1 ENHRY and CDR2 SYGVKD. The CDR3 DNA follows: TGTGCCATCAGTGAGGGGCTATCTCAAGAGACCCAGTACTTC. This encodes CAISEGLSQETQYF.

The gene calls are TRBV6-6 and TRBJ1-1; TRBD1 aligns across 7 bases. CDR3 size: 15 residues. Losses at the gene ends were 6 bases for V and 0 bases for J; bases not matched to a gene: 7. CDR1 and CDR2 (germline): MNHNY, SVGAGI (reference sequence). This chain's CDR3 is CASSRSGGLNTEAFF. Here the CDR3 DNA reads TGTGCCAGCAGCCGATCAGGGGGACTGAACACTGAAGCTTTCTTT.

This clone was seen more than once but under ten times. V is TRBV5-1 and J is TRBJ2-6; no firm D call. V was pared by 5 bases and J by 2 bases, with 8 bases between. Germline loops: CDR1 SGHRS, CDR2 YFSETQ. The length of the CDR3 is 14 residues. The CDR3 loop reads CASRESTGANVLTF. In DNA, the CDR3 is TGCGCCAGCAGGGAGAGTACTGGGGCCAACGTCCTGACTTTC.

This clone was observed a handful of times. The V call is TRBV4-1, the J call TRBJ2-1, with D perhaps TRBD1 (5 bases). With 5 bases removed from V and 5 bases from J, the gap between germline ends came to 16 bases. This CDR3 has 15 residues. Looked up from germline, CDR1 is MGHRA and CDR2 is YSYEKL. The CDR3 loop reads CASSSPETGHNEQFF. DNA for the CDR3: TGCGCCAGCAGCTCCCCGGAAACAGGCCACAATGAGCAGTTCTTC.

The chain recombines TRBV3-1 (or the pseudogene TRBV3-2) with TRBJ2-7; 7 bases are shared with TRBD2. The CDR3 has 16 residues. V shed 5 bases, J shed 5 bases, and the junction held 15 bases outside the gene matches. CDR1 LGHDT and CDR2 YNNKEL come from the germline V gene (reference sequence). CDR3 DNA: TGTGCCAGCAGCTCAGGGACTAAGGACAAGTTCCACGAGCAGTACTTC. The encoded protein is CASSSGTKDKFHEQYF.

The rearrangement links TRBV7-2 to TRBJ2-1, with D possibly being TRBD2 (6 bases). The germline V and J ends were trimmed by 3 bases and 0 bases, with 12 bases remaining between them. Per germline, CDR1 SGHTA and CDR2 FQGNSA. This CDR3 comprises 16 residues. The CDR3 region has the DNA TGTGCCAGCAGCTTTCAACCCGGGAGCTCCTACAATGAGCAGTTCTTC. Its protein is CASSFQPGSSYNEQFF.

The rearrangement joins TRBV11-2 to TRBJ1-3; a possible D gene is TRBD1 (6 bases). Trimming shortened V by 5 bases and J by 0 bases, and 14 bases separated the two germline ends. CDR3 length: 16 amino acids. Per germline, CDR1 SGHAT and CDR2 FQNNGV. As DNA, the CDR3 is TGTGCCAGCAGCGTCGGGGGGGCCCACTCTGGAAACACCATATATTTT. Translating it yields CASSVGGAHSGNTIYF.

V is TRBV5-8 and J is TRBJ1-6, with TRBD1 matching 10 bases. The CDR3 runs to 15 residues. With V trimmed by 4 bases and J by 6 bases, 4 bases remained unmatched. CDR1 and CDR2 from the germline V gene are SGHTS and YDEGEE. CDR3 sequence: CASSARTGGNSPLHF. CDR3 DNA: TGTGCCAGCAGCGCTCGGACAGGGGGTAATTCACCCCTCCACTTT.

V gene TRBV19 combines with J gene TRBJ1-2; 12 nucleotides align to TRBD1. Germline CDR1 and CDR2: LNHDA and SQIVND (reference sequence). The CDR3 runs 17 residues. J lost 7 bases, V lost 5 bases, and 14 bases had no gene match. The CDR3 bases are TGTGCCAGTAGTCTTACCGGGACAGGGGGCGCGAAAAGTGGCTACACCTTC. Its protein product is CASSLTGTGGAKSGYTF.

The chain couples TRBV4-3 to TRBJ2-3; D is perhaps TRBD1 (5 bases). Germline values: CDR1 LGHNA, CDR2 YSLEER. The V end lost 0 bases, the J end lost 2 bases, and 12 bases lay between the germline ends. The CDR3 contains 16 residues. CDR3 amino acids: CASSQEGRINTDTQYF. The CDR3 bases are TGCGCCAGCAGCCAAGAGGGGCGGATAAACACAGATACGCAGTATTTT.

V is TRBV11-1 and J is TRBJ1-1, with no clear D. Germline values: CDR1 SGHAT, CDR2 FQDESV (reference sequence). V lost 3 bases and J 1 base, leaving 9 bases between the germline ends. The CDR3 extends over 14 amino acids. CDR3 protein: CASSFGGSNTEAFF. The CDR3 coding sequence is TGTGCCAGCAGCTTCGGCGGTTCGAACACTGAAGCTTTCTTT.

The gene calls are TRBV21-1 and TRBJ1-5; the table's D gene call, TRBD1, was not cross checked with the DNA. TRBV21-1 corresponds to a pseudogene. The CDR3 is 17 amino acids. The CDR3 loop is CASSSIRDRNPNQPQHF. The DNA of the CDR3 is TGTGCCAGCAGCTCCATCCGGGACAGGAATCCCAATCAGCCCCAGCATTTT.

V usage is TRBV5-1 and J usage is TRBJ2-1, with D maybe TRBD2 (5 bases). The CDR3 contains 18 residues. Germline values: CDR1 SGHRS, CDR2 YFSETQ. Trimming took 0 bases from V and 1 from J, leaving 17 bases between them. CDR3 in amino acids: CASSLAADGGGSYNEQFF. CDR3 DNA: TGCGCCAGCAGCTTGGCCGCAGATGGTGGAGGTTCCTACAATGAGCAGTTCTTC.